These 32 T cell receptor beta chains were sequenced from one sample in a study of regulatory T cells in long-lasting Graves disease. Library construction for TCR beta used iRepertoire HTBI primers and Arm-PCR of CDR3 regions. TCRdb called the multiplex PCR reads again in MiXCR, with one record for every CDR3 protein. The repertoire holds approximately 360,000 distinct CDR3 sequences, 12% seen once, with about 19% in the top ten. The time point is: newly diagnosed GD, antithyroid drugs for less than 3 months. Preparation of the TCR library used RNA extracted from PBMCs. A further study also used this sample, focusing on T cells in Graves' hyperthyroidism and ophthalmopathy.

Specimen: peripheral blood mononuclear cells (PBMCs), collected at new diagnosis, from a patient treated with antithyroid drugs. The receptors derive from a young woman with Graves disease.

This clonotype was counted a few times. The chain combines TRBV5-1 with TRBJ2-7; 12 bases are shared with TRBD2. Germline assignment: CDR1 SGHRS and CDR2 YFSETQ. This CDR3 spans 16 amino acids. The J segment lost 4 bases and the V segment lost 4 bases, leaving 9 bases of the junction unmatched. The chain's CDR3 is CASSKQLAGGSYEQYF. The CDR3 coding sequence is TGCGCCAGCAGCAAACAACTAGCGGGAGGATCTTACGAGCAGTACTTC.

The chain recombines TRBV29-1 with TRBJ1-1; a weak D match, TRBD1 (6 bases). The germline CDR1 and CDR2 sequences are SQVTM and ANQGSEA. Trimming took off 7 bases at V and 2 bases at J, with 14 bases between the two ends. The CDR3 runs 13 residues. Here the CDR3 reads CSGQEPSNTEAFF. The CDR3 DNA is TGCAGCGGACAGGAGCCCAGTAACACTGAAGCTTTCTTT.

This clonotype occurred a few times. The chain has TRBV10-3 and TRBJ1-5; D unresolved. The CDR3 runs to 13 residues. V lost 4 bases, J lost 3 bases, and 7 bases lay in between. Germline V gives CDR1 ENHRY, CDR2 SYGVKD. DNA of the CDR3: TGTGCCATCAGTGTTCAGATCAATCAGCCCCAGCATTTT. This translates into CAISVQINQPQHF.

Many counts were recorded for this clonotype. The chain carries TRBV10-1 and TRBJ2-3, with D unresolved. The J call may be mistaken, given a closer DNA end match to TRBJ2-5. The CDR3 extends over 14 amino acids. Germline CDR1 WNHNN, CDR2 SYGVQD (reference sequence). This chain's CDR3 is CASSESNSFKTQYF. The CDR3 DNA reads TGCGCCAGCAGTGAGTCAAACAGCTTTAAGACCCAGTACTTC.

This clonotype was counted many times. This CDR3 reads CASSLHENIQYF. DNA of the CDR3: TGTGCCAGCAGCTTACATGAGAACATTCAGTACTTC. The chain recombines TRBV11-2 with TRBJ2-4; the D is unclear. The CDR3 is 12 amino acids. V dropped 2 bases and J dropped 7 bases, with 6 bases sitting between them. Per germline, CDR1 SGHAT and CDR2 FQNNGV.

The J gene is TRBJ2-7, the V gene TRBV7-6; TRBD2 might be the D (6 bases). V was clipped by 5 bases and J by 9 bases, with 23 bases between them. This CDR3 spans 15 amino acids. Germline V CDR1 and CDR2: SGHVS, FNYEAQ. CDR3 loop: CASSRVAGRAPRQYV. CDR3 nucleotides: TGTGCCAGCAGCCGCGTTGCGGGGCGAGCTCCTCGGCAGTACGTC.

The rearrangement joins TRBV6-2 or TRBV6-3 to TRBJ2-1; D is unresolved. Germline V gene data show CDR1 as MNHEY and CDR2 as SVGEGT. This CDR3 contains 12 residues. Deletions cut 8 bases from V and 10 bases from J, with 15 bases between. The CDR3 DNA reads TGTGCCAGCCACAACCCCGGGCAGGAGCAGTTCTTC. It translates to CASHNPGQEQFF.

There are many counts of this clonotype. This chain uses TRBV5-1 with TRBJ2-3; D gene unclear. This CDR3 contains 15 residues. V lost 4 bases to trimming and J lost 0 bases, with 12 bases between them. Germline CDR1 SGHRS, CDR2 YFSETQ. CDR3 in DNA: TGCGCCAGCAGCCCCACAGATCCCAGCACAGATACGCAGTATTTT. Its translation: CASSPTDPSTDTQYF.

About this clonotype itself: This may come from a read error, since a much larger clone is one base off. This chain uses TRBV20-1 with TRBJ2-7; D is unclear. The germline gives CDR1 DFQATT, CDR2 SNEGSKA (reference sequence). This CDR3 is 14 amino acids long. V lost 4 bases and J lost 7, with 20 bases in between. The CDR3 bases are TGCAGTGCTACTCATCTAAGCTCCTACAATGAGCAGTACTTC. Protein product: CSATHLSSYNEQYF.

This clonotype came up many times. The CDR3 here is CASSQERLAPYNEQFF. CDR3 nucleotides: TGCGCCAGCAGCCAAGAGAGGCTAGCCCCCTACAATGAGCAGTTCTTC. The chain couples TRBV4-3 to TRBJ2-1; D perhaps matches TRBD2 (5 bases). V was pared by 0 bases and J by 2 bases, with 11 bases between. The germline CDR1 and CDR2 sequences are LGHNA and YSLEER. The CDR3 covers 16 residues.

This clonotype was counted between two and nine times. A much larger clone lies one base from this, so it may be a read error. DNA of the CDR3: TGTGCCAGCAGTTTAAGGGAGGCCGCTGAAGCTTTCTTT. This encodes CASSLREAAEAFF. The chain links TRBV28 to TRBJ1-1; D is unclear. CDR3 length: 13 amino acids. Germline V gene lookup returns CDR1 MDHEN and CDR2 SYDVKM. The ends were cut back, 2 bases at V and 6 bases at J, with 10 bases in the middle.

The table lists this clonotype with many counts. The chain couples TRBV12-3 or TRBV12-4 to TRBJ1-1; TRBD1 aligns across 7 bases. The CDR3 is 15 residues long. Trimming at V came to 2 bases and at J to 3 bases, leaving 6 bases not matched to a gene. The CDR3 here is CASSLLRRGDTEAFF. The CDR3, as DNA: TGTGCCAGCAGTTTACTCCGCAGGGGGGACACTGAAGCTTTCTTT.

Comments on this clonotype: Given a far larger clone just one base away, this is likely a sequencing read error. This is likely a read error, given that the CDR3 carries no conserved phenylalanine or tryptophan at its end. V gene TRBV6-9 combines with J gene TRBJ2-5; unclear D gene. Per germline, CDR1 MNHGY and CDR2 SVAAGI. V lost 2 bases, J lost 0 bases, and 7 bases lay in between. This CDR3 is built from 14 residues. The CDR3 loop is CASSYRHYQETQYS. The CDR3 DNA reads TGTGCCAGCAGTTATAGGCACTACCAAGAGACCCAGTACTCC.

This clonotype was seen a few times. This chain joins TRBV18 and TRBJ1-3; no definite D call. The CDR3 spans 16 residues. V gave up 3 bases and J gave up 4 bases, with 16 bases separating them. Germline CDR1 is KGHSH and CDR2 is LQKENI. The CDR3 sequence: CASSPKTAGFGNTIYF. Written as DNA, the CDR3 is TGTGCCAGCTCACCCAAGACTGCGGGGTTCGGAAACACCATATATTTT.

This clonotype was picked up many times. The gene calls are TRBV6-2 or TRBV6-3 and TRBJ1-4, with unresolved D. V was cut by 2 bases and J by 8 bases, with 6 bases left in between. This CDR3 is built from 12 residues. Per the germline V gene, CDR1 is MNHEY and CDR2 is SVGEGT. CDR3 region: CASSYGEEKLFF. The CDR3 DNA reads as TGTGCCAGCAGTTACGGGGAGGAAAAACTGTTTTTT.

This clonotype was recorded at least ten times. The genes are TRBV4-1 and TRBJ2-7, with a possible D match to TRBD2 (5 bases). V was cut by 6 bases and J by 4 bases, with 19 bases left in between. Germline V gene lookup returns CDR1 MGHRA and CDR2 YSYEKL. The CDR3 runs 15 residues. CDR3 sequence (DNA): TGCGCCAGCAGTGACCCCACGGGGTTGAGGTACGAGCAGTACTTC. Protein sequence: CASSDPTGLRYEQYF.

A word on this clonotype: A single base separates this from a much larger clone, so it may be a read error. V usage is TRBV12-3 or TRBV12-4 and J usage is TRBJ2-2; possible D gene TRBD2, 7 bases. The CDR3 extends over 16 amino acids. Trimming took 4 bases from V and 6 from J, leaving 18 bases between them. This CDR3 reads CASSSSKRGGSGELFF. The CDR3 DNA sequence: TGTGCCAGCAGTTCCTCAAAAAGGGGGGGTTCCGGGGAGCTGTTTTTT.

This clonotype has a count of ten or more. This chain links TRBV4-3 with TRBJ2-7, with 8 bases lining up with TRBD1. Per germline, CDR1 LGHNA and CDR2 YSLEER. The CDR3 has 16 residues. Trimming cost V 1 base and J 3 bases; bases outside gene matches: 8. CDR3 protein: CASSQASDRVVYEQYF. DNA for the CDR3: TGCGCCAGCAGCCAAGCCTCGGACAGGGTGGTCTACGAGCAGTACTTC.

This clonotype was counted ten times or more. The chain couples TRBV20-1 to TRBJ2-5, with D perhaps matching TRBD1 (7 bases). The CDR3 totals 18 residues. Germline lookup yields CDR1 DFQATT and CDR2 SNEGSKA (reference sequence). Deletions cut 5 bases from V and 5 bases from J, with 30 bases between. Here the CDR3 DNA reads TGCAGTGCTCGAGGGGGCCAAAGACCCGGGGGCCCGATGGAGACCCAGTACTTC. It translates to CSARGGQRPGGPMETQYF.

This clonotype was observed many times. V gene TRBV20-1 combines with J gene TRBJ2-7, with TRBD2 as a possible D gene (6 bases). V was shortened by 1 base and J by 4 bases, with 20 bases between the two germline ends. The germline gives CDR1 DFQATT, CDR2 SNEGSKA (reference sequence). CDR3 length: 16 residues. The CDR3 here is CSARGSEGRFPYEQYF. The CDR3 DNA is TGCAGTGCTAGAGGGTCCGAGGGGAGGTTCCCTTACGAGCAGTACTTC.

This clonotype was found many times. The CDR3: CAISEGSGGASNEQFF. CDR3 bases: TGTGCCATCAGTGAGGGAAGCGGGGGGGCCAGTAATGAGCAGTTCTTC. The rearrangement uses TRBV10-3 and TRBJ2-1; TRBD2 matches at 10 bases. The CDR3 spans 16 residues. Germline-derived CDR1 and CDR2 are ENHRY and SYGVKD. With V trimmed by 2 bases and J by 7 bases, 8 bases remained unmatched.

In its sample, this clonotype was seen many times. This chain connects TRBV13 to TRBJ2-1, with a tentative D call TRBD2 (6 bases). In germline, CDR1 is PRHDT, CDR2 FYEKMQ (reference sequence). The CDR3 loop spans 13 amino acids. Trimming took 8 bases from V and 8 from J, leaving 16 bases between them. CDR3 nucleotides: TGTGCCAGCGGGAGGACGGGGAGTTATGAGCAGTTCTTC. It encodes CASGRTGSYEQFF.

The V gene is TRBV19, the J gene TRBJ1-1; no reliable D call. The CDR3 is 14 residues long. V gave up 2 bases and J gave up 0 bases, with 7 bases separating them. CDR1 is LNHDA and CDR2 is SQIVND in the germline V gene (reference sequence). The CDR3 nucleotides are TGTGCCAGTAGTATACAGGAGGTGAACACTGAAGCTTTCTTT. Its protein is CASSIQEVNTEAFF.

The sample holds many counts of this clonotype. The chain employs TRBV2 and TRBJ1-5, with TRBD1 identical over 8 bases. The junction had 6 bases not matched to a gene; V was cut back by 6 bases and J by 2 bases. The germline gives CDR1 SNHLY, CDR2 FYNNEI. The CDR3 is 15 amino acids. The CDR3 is CASRGQVVGNQPQHF. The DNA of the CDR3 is TGTGCCAGCAGGGGACAGGTCGTGGGCAATCAGCCCCAGCATTTT.

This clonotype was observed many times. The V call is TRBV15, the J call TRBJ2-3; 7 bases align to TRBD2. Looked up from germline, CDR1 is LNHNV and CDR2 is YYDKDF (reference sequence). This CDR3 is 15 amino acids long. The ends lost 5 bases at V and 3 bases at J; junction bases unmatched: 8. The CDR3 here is CATSSWGGKTDTQYF. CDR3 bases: TGTGCCACCAGCTCTTGGGGGGGGAAGACAGATACGCAGTATTTT.

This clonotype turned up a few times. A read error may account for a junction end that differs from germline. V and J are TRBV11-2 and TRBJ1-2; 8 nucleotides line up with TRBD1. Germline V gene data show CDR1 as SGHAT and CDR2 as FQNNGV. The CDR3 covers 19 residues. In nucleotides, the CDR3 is TGTGCCAGCAGCAACCAACGGACAGGGTCACAATTTACTAACTATGGCCACACCTTC. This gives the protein CASSNQRTGSQFTNYGHTF.

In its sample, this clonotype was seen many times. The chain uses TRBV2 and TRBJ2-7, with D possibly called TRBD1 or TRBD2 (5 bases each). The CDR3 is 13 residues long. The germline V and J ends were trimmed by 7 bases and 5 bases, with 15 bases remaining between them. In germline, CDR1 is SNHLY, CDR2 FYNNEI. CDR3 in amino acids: CASTANGADEQYV. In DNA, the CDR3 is TGTGCCAGCACGGCTAACGGGGCGGACGAGCAGTACGTC.

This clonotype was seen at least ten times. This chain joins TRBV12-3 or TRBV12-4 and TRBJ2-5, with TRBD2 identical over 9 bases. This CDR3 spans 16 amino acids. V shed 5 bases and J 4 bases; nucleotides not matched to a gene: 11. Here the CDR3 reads CASSGPASGKGETQYF. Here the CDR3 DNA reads TGTGCCAGCAGTGGCCCGGCTAGCGGGAAAGGAGAGACCCAGTACTTC.

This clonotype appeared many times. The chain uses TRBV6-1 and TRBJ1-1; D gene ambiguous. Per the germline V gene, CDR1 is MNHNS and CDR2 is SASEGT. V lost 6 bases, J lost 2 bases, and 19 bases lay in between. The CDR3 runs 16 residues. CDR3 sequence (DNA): TGTGCCAGCAGCCTCTCTTCGTCCTTCACCAACACTGAAGCTTTCTTT. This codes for CASSLSSSFTNTEAFF.

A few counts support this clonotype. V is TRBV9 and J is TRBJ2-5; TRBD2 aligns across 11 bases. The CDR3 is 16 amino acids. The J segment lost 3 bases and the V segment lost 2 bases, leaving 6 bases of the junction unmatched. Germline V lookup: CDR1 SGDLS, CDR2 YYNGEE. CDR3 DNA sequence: TGTGCCAGCAGCGTCTCACCGGGACTAGCGGAAGAGACCCAGTACTTC. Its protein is CASSVSPGLAEETQYF.

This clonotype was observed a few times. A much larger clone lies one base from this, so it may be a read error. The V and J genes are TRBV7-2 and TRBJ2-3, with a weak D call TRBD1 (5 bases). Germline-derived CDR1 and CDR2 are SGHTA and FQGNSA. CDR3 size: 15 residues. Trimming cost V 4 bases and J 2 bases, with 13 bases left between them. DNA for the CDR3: TGTGCCAGCAGCTCCTATAGGGGATACACAGATACGCAGTATTTT. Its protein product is CASSSYRGYTDTQYF.

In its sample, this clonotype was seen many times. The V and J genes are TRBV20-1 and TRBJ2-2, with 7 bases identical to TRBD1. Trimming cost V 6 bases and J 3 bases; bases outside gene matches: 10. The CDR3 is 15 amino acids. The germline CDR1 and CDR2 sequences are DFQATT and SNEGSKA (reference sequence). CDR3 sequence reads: CSARIRDSYTGELFF. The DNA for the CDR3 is TGCAGTGCCCGCATTCGGGACAGTTACACCGGGGAGCTGTTTTTT.